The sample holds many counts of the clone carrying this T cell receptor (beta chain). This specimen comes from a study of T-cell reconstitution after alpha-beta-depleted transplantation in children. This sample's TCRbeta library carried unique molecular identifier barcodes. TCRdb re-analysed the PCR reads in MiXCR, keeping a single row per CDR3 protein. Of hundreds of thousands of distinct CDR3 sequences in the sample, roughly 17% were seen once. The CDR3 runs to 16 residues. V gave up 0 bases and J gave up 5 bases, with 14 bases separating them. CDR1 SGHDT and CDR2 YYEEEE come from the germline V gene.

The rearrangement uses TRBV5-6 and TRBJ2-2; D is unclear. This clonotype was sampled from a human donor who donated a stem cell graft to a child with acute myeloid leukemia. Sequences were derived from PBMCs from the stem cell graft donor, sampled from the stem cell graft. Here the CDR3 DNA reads TGTGCCAGCAGCTTGGGTGAGGAGAGCCTTACCGGGGAGCTGTTTTTT. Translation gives CASSLGEESLTGELFF.